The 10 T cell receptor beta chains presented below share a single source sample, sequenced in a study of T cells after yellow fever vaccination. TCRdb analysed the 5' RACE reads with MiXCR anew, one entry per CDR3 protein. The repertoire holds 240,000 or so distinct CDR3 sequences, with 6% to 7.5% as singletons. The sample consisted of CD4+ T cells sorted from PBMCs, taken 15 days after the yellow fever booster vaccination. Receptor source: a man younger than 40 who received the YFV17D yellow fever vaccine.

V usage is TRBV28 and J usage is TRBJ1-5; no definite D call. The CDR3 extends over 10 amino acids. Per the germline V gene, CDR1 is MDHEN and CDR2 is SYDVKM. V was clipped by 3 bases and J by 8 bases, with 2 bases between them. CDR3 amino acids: CASSLEPQHF. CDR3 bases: TGTGCCAGCAGTTTGGAGCCCCAGCATTTT.

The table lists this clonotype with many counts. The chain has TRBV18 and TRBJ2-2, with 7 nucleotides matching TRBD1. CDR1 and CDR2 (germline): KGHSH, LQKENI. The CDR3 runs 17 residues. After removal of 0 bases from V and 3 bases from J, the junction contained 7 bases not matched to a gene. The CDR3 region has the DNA TGTGCCAGCTCACCACCGGGGACAGCAAGCTACACCGGGGAGCTGTTTTTT. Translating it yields CASSPPGTASYTGELFF.

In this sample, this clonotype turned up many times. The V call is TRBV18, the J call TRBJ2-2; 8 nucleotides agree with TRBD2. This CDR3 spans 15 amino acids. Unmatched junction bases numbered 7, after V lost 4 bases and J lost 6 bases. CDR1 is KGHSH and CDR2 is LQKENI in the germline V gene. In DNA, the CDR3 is TGTGCCAGCTCACACCTGACTAGCGTGGCCGGGGAGCTGTTTTTT. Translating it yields CASSHLTSVAGELFF.

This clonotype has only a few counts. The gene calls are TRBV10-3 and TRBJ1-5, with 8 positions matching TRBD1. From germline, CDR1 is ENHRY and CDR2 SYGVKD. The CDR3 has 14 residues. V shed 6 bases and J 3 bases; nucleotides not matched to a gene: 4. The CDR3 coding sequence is TGTGCCATCAGGGGGACAGGAGACAATCAGCCCCAGCATTTT. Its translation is CAIRGTGDNQPQHF.

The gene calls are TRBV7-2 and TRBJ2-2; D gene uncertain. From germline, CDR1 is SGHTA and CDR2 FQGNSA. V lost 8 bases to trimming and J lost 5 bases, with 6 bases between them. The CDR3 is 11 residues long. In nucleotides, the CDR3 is TGTGCCAGCGGCGAGACCGGGGAGCTGTTTTTT. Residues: CASGETGELFF.

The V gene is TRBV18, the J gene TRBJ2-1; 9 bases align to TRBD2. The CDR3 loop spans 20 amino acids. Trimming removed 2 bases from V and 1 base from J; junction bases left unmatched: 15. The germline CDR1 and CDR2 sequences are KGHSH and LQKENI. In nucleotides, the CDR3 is TGTGCCAGCTCACCAAGAGGGGTTCGACTAGCGGACCCTTCCTACAATGAGCAGTTCTTC. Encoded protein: CASSPRGVRLADPSYNEQFF.

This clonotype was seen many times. The chain's CDR3 is CSAHRGGETQYF. The CDR3 DNA is TGCAGTGCCCATAGGGGAGGAGAGACCCAGTACTTC. V is TRBV20-1 and J is TRBJ2-5; D is possibly TRBD2 (6 bases). The germline V gene encodes CDR1 DFQATT and CDR2 SNEGSKA (reference sequence). The ends were cut back, 6 bases at V and 4 bases at J, with 12 bases in the middle. The length of the CDR3 is 12 residues.

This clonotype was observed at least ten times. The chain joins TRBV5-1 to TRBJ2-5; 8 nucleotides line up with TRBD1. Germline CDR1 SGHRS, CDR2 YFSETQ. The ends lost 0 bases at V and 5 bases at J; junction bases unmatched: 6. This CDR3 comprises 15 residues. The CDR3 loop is CASSLGQGARETQYF. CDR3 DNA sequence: TGCGCCAGCAGCTTGGGGCAGGGGGCGAGGGAGACCCAGTACTTC.

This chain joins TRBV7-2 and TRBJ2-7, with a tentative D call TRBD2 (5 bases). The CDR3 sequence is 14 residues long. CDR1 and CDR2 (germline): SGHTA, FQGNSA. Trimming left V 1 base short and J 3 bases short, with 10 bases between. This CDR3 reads CASSLDIGNYEQYF. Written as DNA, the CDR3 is TGTGCCAGCAGCTTAGATATCGGGAACTACGAGCAGTACTTC.

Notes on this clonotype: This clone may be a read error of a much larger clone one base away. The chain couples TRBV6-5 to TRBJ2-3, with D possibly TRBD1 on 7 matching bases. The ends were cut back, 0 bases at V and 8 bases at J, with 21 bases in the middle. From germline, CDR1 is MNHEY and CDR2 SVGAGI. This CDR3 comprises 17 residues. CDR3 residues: CASSYSGTAGARGTQYF. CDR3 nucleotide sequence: TGTGCCAGCAGTTACTCGGGGACAGCGGGCGCGAGAGGTACGCAGTATTTT.